This T cell receptor (beta chain) was sequenced for a study of neurological immune-mediated disorders. It was from 2 million PBMCs stored at -80 C that the unsorted libraries were obtained. Many counts were recorded for this clonotype. Synthesis of cDNA used 5'RACE (with 10-nucleotide random UMIs). TCRdb used MiXCR to reprocess the 5' RACE reads, holding one entry per CDR3 protein. The sample includes about 22,000 distinct CDR3 sequences, more than 9% of them seen just once. Sequences were obtained from PBMCs. The sequence was obtained from an older woman with HTLV-1-associated myelopathy (HAM/TSP).

CDR3 sequence (DNA): TGTGCCAGCAGTCCCGGCGGACCCTATGGCTACACCTTC. Amino acids: CASSPGGPYGYTF. The rearrangement uses TRBV6-1 and TRBJ1-2, with no clear D. Germline V gene lookup returns CDR1 MNHNS and CDR2 SASEGT. Trimming shortened V by 5 bases and J by 4 bases, and 11 bases separated the two germline ends. The CDR3 is 13 residues long.